Sequencing of this T cell receptor (beta chain) was carried out in a study of CD8 T cells in ankylosing spondylitis. The germline V gene has CDR1 DFQATT and CDR2 SNEGSKA (reference sequence). Trimming stripped 1 base from V and 0 bases from J, with 19 bases between. The CDR3 is made up of 17 amino acids. In TCRdb, the 5' RACE reads were re-called with MiXCR into one record per CDR3 protein. The table lists roughly 230,000 distinct CDR3 sequences, 8.2% of them singletons. The table lists this clonotype with many counts. The sequence came from a female donor with ankylosing spondylitis or in good health (not recorded which). Material for sequencing was blood, either unsorted or a sorted T cell fraction (not recorded which). V and J are TRBV20-1 and TRBJ2-7; D might be TRBD2 (5 bases). CDR3 nucleotide sequence: TGCAGTGCTAGAGGTGAACCGGGGAGAAGGAGCTCCTACGAGCAGTACTTC. Amino acids: CSARGEPGRRSSYEQYF.